The 20 T cell receptor beta chains in this list originate from one sample, sequenced in a study of T cell responses to AZD1222 COVID-19 vaccine. The method was immunoSEQ multiplex PCR; TCRdb's version includes in-frame clones alone and lacks a portion of them. The sample carries approximately 140,000 clones, 89% recorded once. Sequencing used peripheral blood, obtained on day 0 of AZD1222 vaccination. The receptors stem from an adult in good health.

This chain connects TRBV6-5 to TRBJ1-5; 10 bases are shared with TRBD1. This CDR3 contains 15 residues. Germline values: CDR1 MNHEY, CDR2 SVGAGI. Germline trimming cut 6 bases from V and 4 bases from J; bases unmatched to any gene: 6. The CDR3 loop is CASRSRQGANQPQHF. In DNA form, the CDR3 reads TGTGCCAGCAGATCGAGACAGGGGGCGAATCAGCCCCAGCATTTT.

The chain uses TRBV9 and TRBJ2-7; D not certain. The CDR3 extends over 14 amino acids. Germline V CDR1 and CDR2: SGDLS, YYNGEE. Trimming took 0 bases from V and 6 from J, leaving 13 bases between them. CDR3 nucleotide sequence: TGTGCCAGCAGCGTAGATTCTGAGACGTCCGAGCAGTACTTC. Translation: CASSVDSETSEQYF.

The V and J genes are TRBV7-2 and TRBJ1-1, with a weak D call TRBD1 (6 bases). This CDR3 has 15 residues. The V end was cut by 5 bases, the J end by 4 bases, with 17 bases between. Germline V CDR1 and CDR2: SGHTA, FQGNSA. The CDR3 DNA is TGTGCCAGCAGCCCAGAAACAGGGTACGGCACTGAAGCTTTCTTT. Its translation is CASSPETGYGTEAFF.

The genes are TRBV5-5 and TRBJ1-2; weak D call: TRBD1 (5 bases). Germline V CDR1 and CDR2: SGHKS, YYEKEE (reference sequence). V was pared by 1 base and J by 4 bases, with 8 bases between. CDR3 size: 13 residues. The chain's CDR3 is CASSLWDGYGYTF. The CDR3 DNA reads as TGTGCCAGCAGCTTGTGGGACGGCTATGGCTACACCTTC.

The chain recombines TRBV30 with TRBJ2-2; weak D call: TRBD2 (6 bases). This CDR3 spans 10 amino acids. The germline gives CDR1 GTSNPN, CDR2 SVGIG (reference sequence). V dropped 8 bases and J dropped 6 bases, with 7 bases sitting between them. The CDR3 sequence: CAGGAGELFF. CDR3 DNA sequence: TGTGCCGGAGGGGCCGGGGAGCTGTTTTTT.

The V and J genes are TRBV7-8 and TRBJ2-7; a weak D match, TRBD2 (5 bases). The CDR3 runs to 13 residues. Germline lookup yields CDR1 SGHVS and CDR2 FQNEAQ. The V end was cut by 1 base, the J end by 2 bases, with 6 bases between. CDR3 coding DNA: TGTGCCAGCAGCTTAGACGGGACCTACGAGCAGTACTTC. The encoded protein is CASSLDGTYEQYF.

V gene TRBV2 combines with J gene TRBJ2-5; 8 bases line up with TRBD1. CDR1 is SNHLY, CDR2 FYNNEI, per germline. The V gene end was trimmed by 6 bases and the J gene end by 2 bases; junction bases not matched to a gene: 8. This CDR3 has 15 residues. The CDR3: CASRAGGWWQETQYF. In DNA, the CDR3 is TGTGCCAGCAGGGCAGGGGGCTGGTGGCAAGAGACCCAGTACTTC.

The chain uses TRBV7-2 and TRBJ2-3; D may be TRBD1 or TRBD2 (6 bases each). The CDR3 sequence is 13 residues long. The germline V gene has CDR1 SGHTA and CDR2 FQGNSA. V lost 2 bases to trimming and J lost 6 bases, with 9 bases between them. DNA of the CDR3: TGTGCCAGCAGCTTACGGGGGCCCGATACGCAGTATTTT. Its protein is CASSLRGPDTQYF. The complete variable domain, with remaining parts taken from reference TRBV7-2 and TRBJ2-3, reads GAGVSQSPSNKVTEKGKDVELRCDPISGHTALYWYRQSLGQGLEFLIYFQGNSAPDKSGLPSDRFSAERTGGSVSTLTIQRTQQEDSAVYLCASSLRGPDTQYFGPGTRLTVL.

The chain joins TRBV29-1 to TRBJ1-4, with 8 bases aligning to TRBD1. CDR3 size: 15 residues. Unmatched junction bases numbered 8, after V lost 4 bases and J lost 4 bases. Germline values: CDR1 SQVTM, CDR2 ANQGSEA. The CDR3 nucleotides read TGCAGCGTTGGAGCCAGGGGGCATCATAATGAAAAACTGTTTTTT. It yields the protein CSVGARGHHNEKLFF.

The gene calls are TRBV5-1 and TRBJ2-1; 10 bases fit TRBD2. Germline V CDR1 and CDR2: SGHRS, YFSETQ. This CDR3 is built from 15 residues. Trimming took 2 bases from V and 6 from J; bases not matched to a gene: 5. The CDR3 loop is CASSFTSGVFNEQFF. In DNA, the CDR3 is TGCGCCAGCAGCTTTACTAGCGGGGTATTCAATGAGCAGTTCTTC.

This chain connects TRBV28 to TRBJ2-3; a possible D gene is TRBD1 (6 bases). The V gene lost 3 bases and the J gene lost 4 bases, with 20 bases spanning the gap. CDR3 length: 17 residues. Germline loops: CDR1 MDHEN, CDR2 SYDVKM. CDR3 coding DNA: TGTGCCAGCAGTTTGGGGGCTAGGGGGAGCCTTGCAGATACGCAGTATTTT. Amino acid sequence: CASSLGARGSLADTQYF.

The V and J genes are TRBV27 and TRBJ1-1, with a possible D match to TRBD1 (5 bases). The CDR3 contains 15 residues. Per germline, CDR1 MNHEY and CDR2 SMNVEV (reference sequence). V lost 2 bases, J lost 6 bases, and 16 bases lay in between. The CDR3 sequence is CASSLKAGIRAEAFF. CDR3 in DNA: TGTGCCAGCAGTTTAAAGGCAGGGATCAGGGCTGAAGCTTTCTTT.

The V and J genes are TRBV6-4 and TRBJ1-1; D may be TRBD1 (5 bases). V lost 6 bases to trimming and J lost 1 base, with 15 bases between them. Germline V gene data show CDR1 as MRHNA and CDR2 as SNTAGT. The CDR3 is made up of 15 amino acids. CDR3 in DNA: TGTGCCAGCAGAGCAAAGGGACGGGGGAACACTGAAGCTTTCTTT. This gives the protein CASRAKGRGNTEAFF.

The rearrangement uses TRBV5-4 and TRBJ2-5; D not certain. The ends were cut back, 3 bases at V and 5 bases at J, with 8 bases in the middle. Germline V gene sequence: CDR1 SGHNT, CDR2 YYREEE (reference sequence). The CDR3 is 12 residues long. CDR3 sequence (DNA): TGTGCCAGCAGCTGGGGTAGGGAGACCCAGTACTTC. As protein: CASSWGRETQYF.

This chain uses TRBV2 with TRBJ1-1, with D perhaps matching TRBD1 (6 bases). V lost 4 bases and J lost 4, with 10 bases in between. This CDR3 contains 13 residues. Germline CDR1 SNHLY, CDR2 FYNNEI. The CDR3: CASSVRGSTEAFF. The CDR3 DNA follows: TGTGCCAGCAGTGTGAGGGGGAGCACTGAAGCTTTCTTT. The complete variable domain, with remaining parts taken from reference TRBV2 and TRBJ1-1, reads EPEVTQTPSHQVTQMGQEVILRCVPISNHLYFYWYRQILGQKVEFLVSFYNNEISEKSEIFDDQFSVERPDGSNFTLKIRSTKLEDSAMYFCASSVRGSTEAFFGQGTRLTVV.

The chain joins TRBV7-2 to TRBJ1-6, with D unresolved. CDR1 and CDR2 from the germline V gene are SGHTA and FQGNSA. The V gene lost 1 base and the J gene lost 2 bases, with 3 bases spanning the gap. CDR3 length: 14 residues. CDR3 residues: CASSLGTYNSPLHF. CDR3 nucleotides: TGTGCCAGCAGCTTAGGGACCTATAATTCACCCCTCCACTTT.

The J gene is TRBJ1-1, the V gene TRBV6-5, with D possibly matching TRBD1 (6 bases). V lost 2 bases and J 1 base, leaving 8 bases between the germline ends. The CDR3 is 14 residues long. Germline values: CDR1 MNHEY, CDR2 SVGAGI. The CDR3 loop is CASSYGGPNTEAFF. The CDR3 coding sequence is TGTGCCAGCAGTTACGGGGGGCCGAACACTGAAGCTTTCTTT.

DNA of the CDR3: TGTGCCAGTAGTATCTGGGGGAGGGCTGAAGCTTTCTTT. This translates into CASSIWGRAEAFF. The chain uses TRBV19 and TRBJ1-1; D is possibly TRBD1 (5 bases). Germline V lookup: CDR1 LNHDA, CDR2 SQIVND (reference sequence). The CDR3 sequence is 13 residues long. The ends were cut back, 3 bases at V and 6 bases at J, with 11 bases in the middle.

The V and J genes are TRBV15 and TRBJ2-3; 11 bases are a match to TRBD2. This CDR3 spans 17 amino acids. Germline V lookup: CDR1 LNHNV, CDR2 YYDKDF (reference sequence). With 0 bases clipped from V and 7 bases from J, the junction kept 9 bases outside the gene matches. The CDR3 here is CATSRDSTSGIGNTQYF. CDR3 nucleotide sequence: TGTGCCACCAGCAGAGATTCGACTAGCGGGATTGGTAATACGCAGTATTTT.

The genes are TRBV4-2 and TRBJ1-6, with D perhaps TRBD1 (6 bases). The CDR3 extends over 16 amino acids. The germline V and J ends were trimmed by 0 bases and 7 bases, with 13 bases remaining between them. From germline, CDR1 is LGHNA and CDR2 YNFKEQ. CDR3 nucleotide sequence: TGTGCCAGCAGCCAAGATCCGGGGGGCGCGAATTCACCCCTCCACTTT. It encodes CASSQDPGGANSPLHF.